The T cell receptor beta chain under discussion was sequenced for a study of shared clonotypes between healthy human individuals. Across the whole study: Sampling drew on donors who were a couple of women and three men aged 18 to 49.

As concerns this clone: Its cognate antigen is unknown.

Negatively enriched CD4+ T cells were divided by CD45RA into naive and memory. This CDR3 spans 18 amino acids. From germline, CDR1 is SEHNR and CDR2 FQNEAQ (reference sequence). V lost 2 bases and J lost 3, with 19 bases in between. Repertoires were generated with immunoSEQ multiplex PCR, while TCRdb's copy carries only in-frame clones and drops some. The table records 1.6 million or so clones, 98% of them present only once. General study findings and limits: Clonotype sharing among donors was thought likely to change with sequencing depth. Shared clonotypes: roughly 4.5% naive CD4, around 3.4% naive CD8, 2.3% memory CD4, approximately 0.4% memory CD8.

The material sequenced was naive CD4+ T cells sorted from blood. The subset was: CD45RA+ positively selected. The TCR was taken from a man aged 25 to 45 in good health. V gene TRBV7-9 combines with J gene TRBJ2-2; D might be TRBD1 or TRBD2, each matching 5 bases. The CDR3 DNA sequence: TGTGCCAGCAGCTTATTCGGCATAGCGCGAGGGGACACCGGGGAGCTGTTTTTT. This gives the protein CASSLFGIARGDTGELFF.